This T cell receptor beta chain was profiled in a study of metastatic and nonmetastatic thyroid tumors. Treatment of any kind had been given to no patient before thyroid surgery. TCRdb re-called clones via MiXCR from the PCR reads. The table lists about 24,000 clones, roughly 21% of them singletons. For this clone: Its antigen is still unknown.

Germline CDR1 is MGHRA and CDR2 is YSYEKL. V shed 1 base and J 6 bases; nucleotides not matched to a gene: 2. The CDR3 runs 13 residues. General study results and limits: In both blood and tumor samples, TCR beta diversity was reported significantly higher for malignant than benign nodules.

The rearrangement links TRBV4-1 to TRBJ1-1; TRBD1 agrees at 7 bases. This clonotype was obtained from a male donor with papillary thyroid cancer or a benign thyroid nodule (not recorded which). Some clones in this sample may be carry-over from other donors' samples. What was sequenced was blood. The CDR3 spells CASSQADRPEAFF. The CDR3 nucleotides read TGCGCCAGCAGCCAAGCGGACAGGCCTGAAGCTTTCTTT.